This passage covers 14 T cell receptor beta chains from one sample sequenced in a study of shared clonotypes between healthy human individuals. Sequencing used immunoSEQ multiplex PCR; TCRdb keeps in-frame clones, though not all of them. The sample lists 2 million to 2.5 million clones; about 90% were seen once. Source material: naive CD4+ T cells from PBMCs. As for subset: CD45RA+ positively selected. These receptors were obtained from a man between 18 and 35 years old in good health. Some clones in this sample may be carry-over from other donors' samples.

This chain joins TRBV9 and TRBJ2-7, with 12 bases lining up with TRBD2. This CDR3 is built from 15 residues. V lost 1 base and J lost 6; bases outside the gene matches: 5. From germline, CDR1 is SGDLS and CDR2 YYNGEE. In nucleotides, the CDR3 is TGTGCCAGCAGCGTAAGACTAGCGGGAGTGAGCGAGCAGTACTTC. As protein: CASSVRLAGVSEQYF.

The chain carries TRBV5-6 and TRBJ1-2; D may be TRBD1 (6 bases). The germline CDR1 and CDR2 sequences are SGHDT and YYEEEE. The CDR3 sequence is 16 residues long. V lost 3 bases and J lost 5, with 20 bases in between. Here the CDR3 DNA reads TGTGCCAGCAGCTACGTACGATCGGGGGCACTGTATGGCTACACCTTC. Protein sequence: CASSYVRSGALYGYTF.

The rearrangement links TRBV5-4 to TRBJ2-2; 15 nucleotides line up with TRBD2. From germline, CDR1 is SGHNT and CDR2 YYREEE (reference sequence). The junction had 6 bases not matched to a gene; V was cut back by 2 bases and J by 4 bases. The CDR3 runs 18 residues. CDR3 nucleotide sequence: TGTGCCAGCAGCTTTGGAGGACTAGCGGGAGGGATCACCGGGGAGCTGTTTTTT. Translated: CASSFGGLAGGITGELFF.

The rearrangement uses TRBV11-3 and TRBJ2-1, with D perhaps matching TRBD2 (5 bases). Germline V CDR1 and CDR2: SGHNT, YENEEA. This CDR3 region has 14 residues. The germline V and J ends were trimmed by 5 bases and 8 bases, with 16 bases remaining between them. The chain's CDR3 is CASSLLSGSDEQFF. The CDR3 DNA reads TGTGCCAGCAGCCTCTTAAGTGGGAGCGATGAGCAGTTCTTC.

This sequence joins TRBV10-2 and TRBJ1-1; 7 bases map to TRBD1. V lost 8 bases to trimming and J lost 4 bases; unmatched junction nucleotides: 10. Per the germline V gene, CDR1 is WSHSY and CDR2 is SAAADI. This CDR3 contains 14 residues. CDR3 coding DNA: TGCGCCAGCGGTCAAGGGGGCGCAGGCACTGAAGCTTTCTTT. It translates to CASGQGGAGTEAFF.

On this clone itself: Within the sample, other DNA sequences also encode this same CDR3. The chain uses TRBV18 and TRBJ2-3, with D possibly TRBD2 on 5 matching bases. Trimming took 3 bases from V and 3 from J, leaving 7 bases between them. CDR3 length: 13 residues. The germline gives CDR1 KGHSH, CDR2 LQKENI. The CDR3 DNA is TGTGCCAGCTCACCGGGCGGGACAGATACGCAGTATTTT. Its protein product is CASSPGGTDTQYF.

The genes are TRBV28 and TRBJ2-5; either TRBD1 or TRBD2 may supply D (7 bases each). V was trimmed by 6 bases and J by 2 bases, leaving 22 bases between them. Germline-derived CDR1 and CDR2 are MDHEN and SYDVKM. CDR3 length: 17 amino acids. CDR3 amino acids: CASSPTRGGGLQETQYF. CDR3 DNA: TGTGCCAGCAGCCCCACCAGGGGAGGGGGCCTACAAGAGACCCAGTACTTC.

The chain carries TRBV7-8 and TRBJ2-7, with 7 bases identical to TRBD1. Trimming took 5 bases from V and 3 from J; bases not matched to a gene: 7. CDR3 length equals 14 residues. The germline gives CDR1 SGHVS, CDR2 FQNEAQ. The CDR3 nucleotides read TGTGCCAGCAGCCCCTGGGACAGCCGCTACGAGCAGTACTTC. It translates to CASSPWDSRYEQYF.

The chain is built from TRBV5-1 and TRBJ2-3; 13 bases agree with TRBD2. V was pared by 4 bases and J by 6 bases, with 11 bases of the junction left unmatched. The CDR3 length is 17 residues. CDR1 SGHRS and CDR2 YFSETQ come from the germline V gene. The CDR3 is CASSRTLAGGPRDTQYF. The CDR3 DNA reads as TGCGCCAGCAGCAGGACACTAGCGGGAGGGCCTAGGGATACGCAGTATTTT.

The chain couples TRBV19 to TRBJ1-1; D may be TRBD1 (5 bases). CDR1 and CDR2 from the germline V gene are LNHDA and SQIVND (reference sequence). The ends were cut back, 6 bases at V and 1 base at J, with 18 bases in the middle. The CDR3 covers 16 residues. The chain's CDR3 is CASSPRVAGRNTEAFF. The DNA of the CDR3 is TGTGCCAGTAGCCCCCGGGTGGCGGGGCGGAACACTGAAGCTTTCTTT.

The V call is TRBV10-1, the J call TRBJ2-5; D not resolved. The CDR3 contains 16 residues. Germline CDR1 is WNHNN and CDR2 is SYGVQD (reference sequence). V lost 2 bases and J 5 bases, leaving 18 bases between the germline ends. The CDR3 region has the DNA TGCGCCAGCAGTGAGGGGCAGGCCAGTGGTGAGGAGACCCAGTACTTC. It codes for CASSEGQASGEETQYF.

The CDR3 sequence: CSVERHRDEKLFF. In DNA, the CDR3 is TGCAGCGTTGAACGACACCGCGATGAAAAACTGTTTTTT. The V call is TRBV29-1, the J call TRBJ1-4; D is ambiguous. Germline CDR1 is SQVTM and CDR2 is ANQGSEA. The V end was cut by 2 bases, the J end by 6 bases, with 10 bases between. The CDR3 loop spans 13 amino acids.

V is TRBV2 and J is TRBJ2-7; D ambiguous. CDR1 and CDR2 from the germline V gene are SNHLY and FYNNEI. The CDR3 contains 14 residues. V was trimmed by 3 bases and J by 3 bases, leaving 12 bases between them. CDR3 sequence reads: CASSDKGRGYEQYF. CDR3 coding DNA: TGTGCCAGCAGTGACAAAGGAAGAGGCTACGAGCAGTACTTC.

The chain employs TRBV19 and TRBJ2-7; tentatively, D is TRBD1 (6 bases). Germline values: CDR1 LNHDA, CDR2 SQIVND (reference sequence). The V end was cut by 7 bases, the J end by 6 bases, with 13 bases between. This CDR3 is built from 12 residues. This CDR3 reads CASNIQGSEQYF. The CDR3 coding sequence is TGTGCCAGTAACATACAGGGTTCCGAGCAGTACTTC.